This T cell receptor beta chain was recovered during a study of identifying expanded T cells in peripheral blood. Study-wide findings and caveats: About 1.2 clones differed between technical replicates, versus 16.4 and 19 over time. Roughly two-week clone count variance significantly increased as total template count grew.

The CDR3 has 12 residues. In germline, CDR1 is SEHNR, CDR2 FQNEAQ (reference sequence). Comment on this clone: Its antigen is not identified. At one boundary the junction diverges from the germline segment, which might be a read error.

Clones were read by immunoSEQ multiplex PCR, and TCRdb kept only the in-frame ones, dropping some. Of tens of thousands of clones in the sample, about four fifths are singletons; the top ten hold more than 15%. Healthy donors had no documented immune events, such as infections, while sampled. The V gene is TRBV7-9, the J gene TRBJ2-1; possible D gene TRBD2, 5 bases. The clonotype originates from a person between 18 and 75 years old in good health. Input material: blood. CDR3 sequence (DNA): TGTGCCAGCAGCCAATCCGGGGTGGGGATTATCTTC. Encoded protein: CASSQSGVGIIF. Full variable domain (rest looked up from reference TRBV7-9 and TRBJ2-1): DTGVSQNPRHKITKRGQNVTFRCDPISEHNRLYWYRQTLGQGPEFLTYFQNEAQLEKSRLLSDRFSAERPKGSFSTLEIQRTEQGDSAMYLCASSQSGVGIIFGPGTRLTVL.